This T cell receptor (beta chain) emerged from a study of neurological immune-mediated disorders (dated by TCRdb to the late 2010s). General notes on the study: Among the roughly 35 multiple sclerosis patients, roughly 31 had relapsing-remitting MS and 3 had secondary progressive MS. The cohort included 60 to 75 subjects: 14 with HAM/TSP, around 34 with multiple sclerosis, and approximately 20 healthy controls. The roughly 99 TCR-beta libraries covered PBMC samples along with longitudinal samples, technical triplicates, and paired sorted CD4+ and CD8+ T-cell subsets. Peripheral blood TCR-beta repertoires from patients with HTLV-I-associated myelopathy (HAM/TSP), patients with multiple sclerosis, and healthy controls were compared in the study using UMI-based sequencing. The full study reports these points: TCR clonal expansion was highest in HAM/TSP patients and lowest in MS patients, with MS patients falling below even healthy controls. In phylogenetic analysis, the repertoires of 18 of 34 MS patients grouped into a cluster of related CDR3 sequences, which suggests a possible signature at the repertoire level. No identical CDR3 amino acid sequences were found to be shared among expanded clones across subjects, suggesting that TCR-beta repertoires were private in all groups. The MS cluster was not associated with any clinical or MRI features, and the authors stated that larger cohorts are needed.

As for this clonotype: Its antigen has not been determined. Base qualities are not recorded, but no much larger clone differs from it by a single base.

Libraries from unsorted PBMCs were made from 2 million PBMCs kept in RNAlater at -80 degrees C until RNA extraction. Multiple sclerosis patients were enrolled in a US clinical protocol under which disease progression was evaluated by magnetic resonance imaging. Peripheral blood was subjected to Ficoll-Hypaque density gradient centrifugation to isolate PBMCs, which were then cryopreserved in liquid nitrogen. cDNA synthesis used template-switch 5'RACE with a primer carrying a 10-nucleotide random unique molecular identifier tagging each TCR transcript. Every sequencing run covered 15-18 subjects and yielded more than 200 million TCR-beta sequences. The RNeasy kit was used to extract total RNA. The KAPA Real-time Library Amplification kit was used to amplify TCR-beta VDJ regions with primers for the TCR constant region and the 5'RACE anchor. Sample indexes and Illumina adaptors were added in a first PCR, and a second PCR then increased library yield. After Ampure bead purification, the roughly 650 bp TCR product was size-selected on a 2% E-gel SizeSelection system. Before pooling, library quality was assessed on a Bioanalyzer, concentration was determined with Qubit, and library quantification was performed with the Kapa Library Quantification kit. An Illumina HiSeq 2500 sequenced the libraries paired-end 2 x 150 bp. To increase sequence diversity, about 25-31% phiX was spiked into each library pool. As for the original processing: Quality-filtered reads were processed with the UMI-based MiGEC pipeline, and over 80% of raw TCR sequences were removed by the MiGEC pipeline during error correction. IMGT germline references were used for alignment of VDJ genes, and clonotypes were defined by a unique CDR3 amino acid sequence together with V-J genes. Clonal expansion, Shannon diversity, and CDR3 relatedness (CalcPairwiseDistances, ClusterSamples) were evaluated with VDJtools, and phylogenetic trees were built with CLCbio workbench. Expanded clones were defined as having at least 8 unique UMIs, based on coefficient-of-variation modelling across technical triplicates. TCRdb reran the public reads through fastp at Q25 and MiXCR, keeping productive beta chains. Records with the same CDR3 protein are collapsed into one entry carrying the most frequent genes and DNA. The authors' filters were not applied to this entry. The sample has just over 95,000 distinct CDR3 sequences on record, roughly 3.5% of them singletons. Around 5.5% of the sample comes from the top ten.

From its cysteine to its phenylalanine, the CDR3 spans 12 amino acids. Solely the CDR3 DNA is kept, with 36 bases framed from the first base. Between the V and J ends, shortened by 3 bases and 4 bases respectively, the junction contains 9 bases. CDR1 and CDR2, looked up from the germline V gene (reference sequence), are GTSNPN and SVGIG. The V gene is TRBV30 and the J gene is TRBJ1-1; no D segment can be confidently identified. The sample taken for sequencing was PBMCs. This receptor was taken from a woman aged 18-30 years with multiple sclerosis. The CDR3 is CAWSPSGTEAFF. The DNA reads TGTGCCTGGAGCCCCTCGGGCACTGAAGCTTTCTTT.